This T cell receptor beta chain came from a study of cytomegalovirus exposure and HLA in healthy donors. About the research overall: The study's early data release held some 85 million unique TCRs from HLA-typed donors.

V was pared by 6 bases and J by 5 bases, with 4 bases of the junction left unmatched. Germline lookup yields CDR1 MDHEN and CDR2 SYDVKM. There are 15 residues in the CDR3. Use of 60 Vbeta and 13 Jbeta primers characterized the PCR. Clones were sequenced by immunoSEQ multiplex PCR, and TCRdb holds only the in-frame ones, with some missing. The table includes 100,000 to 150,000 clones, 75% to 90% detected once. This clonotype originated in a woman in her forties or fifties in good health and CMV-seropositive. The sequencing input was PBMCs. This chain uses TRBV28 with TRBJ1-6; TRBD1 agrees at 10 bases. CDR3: CASRTGTGDNSPLHF. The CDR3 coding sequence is TGTGCCAGCAGAACCGGGACAGGGGATAATTCACCCCTCCACTTT.